This TCR beta chain came from a study of blood T cell repertoires in COVID-19. At the level of the study: Acute and convalescent COVID-19 samples came from the United States, Italy and Spain. T cells, B-cell-depleted T cells, or PBMCs supplied cDNA or gDNA.

This CDR3 has 16 amino acids. Authors' methods: Reference gene primer amplification yielded estimated nucleated cell counts. The data were produced by immunoSEQ multiplex PCR, yet TCRdb's version contains in-frame clones alone and is incomplete. V and J calls and clone size are as listed in that table; D and trimming were resolved from the DNA. The sample carries about 69,000 clones, over 75% recorded once. The chain links TRBV21-1 to TRBJ1-1; TRBD1, the table's D call, lacks a check against the DNA. TRBV21-1 is reported as a pseudogene. The material sequenced was peripheral blood. This TCR was recovered from a man aged 80 or over with acute or convalescent COVID-19. This CDR3 is CAGSKASTQGAPEAFF. CDR3 coding DNA: TGTGCCGGCAGCAAAGCCTCGACTCAGGGGGCCCCTGAAGCTTTCTTT.